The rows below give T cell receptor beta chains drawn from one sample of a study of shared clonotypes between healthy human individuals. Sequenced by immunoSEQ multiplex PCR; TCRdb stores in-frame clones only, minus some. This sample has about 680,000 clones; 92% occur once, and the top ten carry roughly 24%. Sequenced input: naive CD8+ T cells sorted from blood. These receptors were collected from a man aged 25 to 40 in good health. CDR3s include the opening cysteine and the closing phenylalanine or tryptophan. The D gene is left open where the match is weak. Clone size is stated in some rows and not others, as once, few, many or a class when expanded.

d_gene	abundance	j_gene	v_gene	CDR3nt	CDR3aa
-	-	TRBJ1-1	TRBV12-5	TGTGCTAGTGGATCTGACAGGACCCCTTTCTTT	CASGSDRTPFF
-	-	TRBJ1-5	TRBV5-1	TGCGCCAGCAGCCTACGGGGGGGGCTTAACCAGCCCCAGCATTTT	CASSLRGGLNQPQHF
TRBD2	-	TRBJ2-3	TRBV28	TGTGCCAGGGGGGGGTTACTCACAGATACGCAGTATTTT	CARGGLLTDTQYF
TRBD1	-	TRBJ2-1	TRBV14	TGTGCCAGCAGCCACACCAAGGGACAGAGATACAATGAGCAGTTCTTC	CASSHTKGQRYNEQFF
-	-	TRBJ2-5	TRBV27	TGTGCCAGCAGTTTAGGAAACTTAGAGACCCAGTACTTC	CASSLGNLETQYF
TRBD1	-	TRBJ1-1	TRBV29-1	TGCAGCGTACCCGGACAGGGAGGGGACACTGAAGCTTTCTTT	CSVPGQGGDTEAFF
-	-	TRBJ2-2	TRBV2	TGTGCCAGCAGATACACCGGGGAGCTGTTTTTT	CASRYTGELFF
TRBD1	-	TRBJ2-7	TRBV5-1	TGCGCCAGCAGCTCTAAAGTCTGGGACAGGGGACCGCTAAATCAGGGCGAGCAGTACTTC	CASSSKVWDRGPLNQGEQYF
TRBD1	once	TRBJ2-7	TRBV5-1	TGCGCCAGCCGGGACAGCTCTTCCTACGAGCAGTACTTC	CASRDSSSYEQYF
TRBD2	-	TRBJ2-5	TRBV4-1	TGCGCCAGCAGCCCCGGGGGAGGGCACCAAGAGACCCAGTACTTC	CASSPGGGHQETQYF
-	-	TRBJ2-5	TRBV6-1	TGTGCCAGCATAGACAGGCCTCAAGAGACCCAGTACTTC	CASIDRPQETQYF
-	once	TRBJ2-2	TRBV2	TGTGCCACTCGCCGGACCGGGGAGCTGTTTTTT	CATRRTGELFF
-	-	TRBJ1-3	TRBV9	TGTGCCTCTTCTGGAAACACCATATATTTT	CASSGNTIYF
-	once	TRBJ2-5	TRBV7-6	TGTGCCAGCAGCCTAAGGGAGAGTGAAGAGACCCAGTACTTC	CASSLRESEETQYF
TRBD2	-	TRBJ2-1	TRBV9	TGTGCCAGCAGCCCTACGGGGCGGGAGATCTCCTACAATGAGCAGTTCTTC	CASSPTGREISYNEQFF
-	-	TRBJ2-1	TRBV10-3	TGTGCCATCAACGTGGGCAATGAGCAGTTCTTC	CAINVGNEQFF
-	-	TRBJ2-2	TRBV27	TGTGCCAGCAGTTTCCTGAACACCGGGGAGCTGTTTTTT	CASSFLNTGELFF
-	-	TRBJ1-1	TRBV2	TGTGCCAGCAGTGAAGGGGAGGGTCTGAACACTGAAGCTTTCTTT	CASSEGEGLNTEAFF
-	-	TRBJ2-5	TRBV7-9	TGTGCCAGCAGCTTAGTGACGGACAGTGGGAACCAGTACTTC	CASSLVTDSGNQYF
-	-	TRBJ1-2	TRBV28	TGTGCCAGCAGCCAAACAGTGGTCCGAGTCCATAACTATGGCTACACCTTC	CASSQTVVRVHNYGYTF
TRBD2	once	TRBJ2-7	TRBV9	TGTGCCAGCAGCGTAGATAGCGGGCCCTCCTACGAGCAGTACTTC	CASSVDSGPSYEQYF
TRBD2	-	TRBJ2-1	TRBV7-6	TGTGCCAGCAGCTTACGAGCGGGAGTGACCTACAATGAGCAGTTCTTC	CASSLRAGVTYNEQFF
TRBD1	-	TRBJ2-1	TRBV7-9	TGTGCCAGCACCTTAGGGGGCTTCTACAATGAGCAGTTCTTC	CASTLGGFYNEQFF
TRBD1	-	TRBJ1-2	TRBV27	TGTGCCAGCAGTTTAGCACAGGGGTCATATGGCTACACCTTC	CASSLAQGSYGYTF
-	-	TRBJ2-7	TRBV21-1	TGTGCCAGCAGCAAAGTCGAATTCTCATGCGAGCAGTACTTC	CASSKVEFSCEQYF
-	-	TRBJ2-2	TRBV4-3	TGCGCCAGCAGCCAAACGCAGCCCACCTTAAACACCGGGGAGCTGTTTTTT	CASSQTQPTLNTGELFF
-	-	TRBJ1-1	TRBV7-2	TGTGCCAGCAGCTTACCCGGGAGACAGCCTTACACTGAAGCTTTCTTT	CASSLPGRQPYTEAFF
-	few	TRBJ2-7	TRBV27	TGTGCCAGCAGCCTATCTTTTTCGGGATTCTACGAGCAGTACTTC	CASSLSFSGFYEQYF
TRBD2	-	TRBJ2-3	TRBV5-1	TGCGCCAGCAGCTCGACCACCCTAGCGGGAGTAACAGATACGCAGTATTTT	CASSSTTLAGVTDTQYF
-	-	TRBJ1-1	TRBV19	TGTGCCAGTAGTATCCAGGGAAGGAACACTGAAGCTTTCTTT	CASSIQGRNTEAFF
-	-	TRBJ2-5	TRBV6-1	TGTGCCAGCAGTGAAGCTTGGGGGTGGGAGACCCAGTACTTC	CASSEAWGWETQYF
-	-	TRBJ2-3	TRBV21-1	TGTGCCAGCAGCATATCGGGGCAGACGACAGATACGCAGTATTTT	CASSISGQTTDTQYF
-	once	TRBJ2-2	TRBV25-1	TGTGCCAGCCTTGCCGGGGAGCTGTTTTTT	CASLAGELFF
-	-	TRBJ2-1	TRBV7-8	TGTGCCAGCAGCTTAACGAGACAGGCGGACGATGAGCAGTTCTTC	CASSLTRQADDEQFF
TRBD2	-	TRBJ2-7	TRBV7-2	TGTGCCAGCAACCTTCTAGCGGGATCTTCCCACGAGCAGTACTTC	CASNLLAGSSHEQYF
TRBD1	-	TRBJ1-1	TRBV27	TGTGCCAGCAGGACAGGGCTAAACACTGAAGCTTTCTTT	CASRTGLNTEAFF
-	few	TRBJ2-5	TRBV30	TGTGCCTCGGAGGGTCTAGTTCAGACCCAGTACTTC	CASEGLVQTQYF
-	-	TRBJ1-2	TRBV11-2	TGTGCCAGCAGCTTTTTCAGGGGCGCGGACTATGGCTACACCTTC	CASSFFRGADYGYTF
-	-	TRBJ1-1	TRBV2	TGTGCCAGCCTAAAGGGGGGAGGTGAAGCTTTCTTT	CASLKGGGEAFF
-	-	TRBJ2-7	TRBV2	TGTGCCAGCATGACGACAATGGGGCGTGCAGGGGGGCCCCTCGAGCAGTACTTC	CASMTTMGRAGGPLEQYF
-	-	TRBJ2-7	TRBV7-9	TGTGCCAGCAGCTTAGTCCCCAAACGCGGCGTCGAGCAGTACTTC	CASSLVPKRGVEQYF
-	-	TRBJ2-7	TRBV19	TGTGCCAGTAGTCTGGGACTCACCAACGAGCAGTACTTC	CASSLGLTNEQYF
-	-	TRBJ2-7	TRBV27	TGTGCCAGCATCGGCCAGGGGTCCAGCGAGCAGTACTTC	CASIGQGSSEQYF